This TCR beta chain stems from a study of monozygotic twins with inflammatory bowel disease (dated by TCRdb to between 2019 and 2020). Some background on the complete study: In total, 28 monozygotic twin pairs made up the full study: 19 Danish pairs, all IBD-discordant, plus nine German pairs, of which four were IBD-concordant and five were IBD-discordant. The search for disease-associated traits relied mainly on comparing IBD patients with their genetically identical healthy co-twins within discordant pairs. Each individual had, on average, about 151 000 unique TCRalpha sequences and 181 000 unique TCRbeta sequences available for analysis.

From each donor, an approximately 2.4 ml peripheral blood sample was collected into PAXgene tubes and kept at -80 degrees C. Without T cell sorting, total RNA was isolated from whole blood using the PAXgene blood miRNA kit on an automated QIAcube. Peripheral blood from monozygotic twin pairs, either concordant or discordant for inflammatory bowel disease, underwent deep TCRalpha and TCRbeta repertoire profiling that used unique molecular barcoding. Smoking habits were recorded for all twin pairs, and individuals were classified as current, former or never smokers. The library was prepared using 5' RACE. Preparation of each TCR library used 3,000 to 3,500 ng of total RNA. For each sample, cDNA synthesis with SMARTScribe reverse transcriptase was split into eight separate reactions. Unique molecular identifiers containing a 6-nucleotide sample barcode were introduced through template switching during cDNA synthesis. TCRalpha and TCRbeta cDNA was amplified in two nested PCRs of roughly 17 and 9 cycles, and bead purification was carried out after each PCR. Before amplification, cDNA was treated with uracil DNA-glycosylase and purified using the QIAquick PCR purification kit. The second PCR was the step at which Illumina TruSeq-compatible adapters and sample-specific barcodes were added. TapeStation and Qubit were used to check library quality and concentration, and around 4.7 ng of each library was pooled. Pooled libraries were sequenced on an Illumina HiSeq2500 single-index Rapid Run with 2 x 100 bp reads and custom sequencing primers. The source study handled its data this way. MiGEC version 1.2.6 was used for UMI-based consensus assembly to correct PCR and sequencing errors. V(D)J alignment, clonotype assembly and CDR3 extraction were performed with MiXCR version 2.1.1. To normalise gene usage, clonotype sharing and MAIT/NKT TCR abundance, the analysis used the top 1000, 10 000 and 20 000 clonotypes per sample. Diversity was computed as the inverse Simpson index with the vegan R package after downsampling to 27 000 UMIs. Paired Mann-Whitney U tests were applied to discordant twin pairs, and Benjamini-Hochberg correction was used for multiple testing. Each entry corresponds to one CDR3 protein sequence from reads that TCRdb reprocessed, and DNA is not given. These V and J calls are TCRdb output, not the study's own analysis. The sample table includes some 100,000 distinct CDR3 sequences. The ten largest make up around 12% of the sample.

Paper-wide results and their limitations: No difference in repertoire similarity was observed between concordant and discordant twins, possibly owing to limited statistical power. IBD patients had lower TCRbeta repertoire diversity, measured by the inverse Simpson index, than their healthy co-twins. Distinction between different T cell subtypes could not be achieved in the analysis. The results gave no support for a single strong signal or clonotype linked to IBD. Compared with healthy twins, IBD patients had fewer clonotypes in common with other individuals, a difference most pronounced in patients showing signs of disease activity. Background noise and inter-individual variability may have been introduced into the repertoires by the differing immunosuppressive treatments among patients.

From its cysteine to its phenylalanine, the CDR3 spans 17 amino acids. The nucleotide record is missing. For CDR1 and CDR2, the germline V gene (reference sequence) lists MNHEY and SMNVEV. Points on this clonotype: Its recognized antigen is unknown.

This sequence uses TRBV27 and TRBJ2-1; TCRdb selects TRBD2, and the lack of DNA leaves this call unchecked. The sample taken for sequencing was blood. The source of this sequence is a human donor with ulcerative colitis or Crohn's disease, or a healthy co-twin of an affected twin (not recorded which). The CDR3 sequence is CASSSNPGLDKINEQFF.